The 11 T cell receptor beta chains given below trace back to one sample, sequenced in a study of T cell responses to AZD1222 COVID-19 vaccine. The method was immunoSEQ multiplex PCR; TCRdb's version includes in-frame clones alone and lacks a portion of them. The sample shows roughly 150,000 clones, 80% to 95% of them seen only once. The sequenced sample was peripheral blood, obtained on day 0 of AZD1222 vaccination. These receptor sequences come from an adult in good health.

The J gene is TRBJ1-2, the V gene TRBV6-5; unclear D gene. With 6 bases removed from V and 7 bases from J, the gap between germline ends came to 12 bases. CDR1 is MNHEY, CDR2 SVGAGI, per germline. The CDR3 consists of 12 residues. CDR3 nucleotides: TGTGCCAGCAGCCTCGGGTCAGGTGGCTACACCTTC. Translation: CASSLGSGGYTF.

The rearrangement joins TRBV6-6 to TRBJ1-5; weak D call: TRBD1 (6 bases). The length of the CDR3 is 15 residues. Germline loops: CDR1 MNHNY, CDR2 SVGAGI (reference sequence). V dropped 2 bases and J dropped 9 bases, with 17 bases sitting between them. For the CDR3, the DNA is TGTGCCAGCAGTTACCAATCGGGGGGGGCACGGCCCCAGCATTTT. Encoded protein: CASSYQSGGARPQHF.

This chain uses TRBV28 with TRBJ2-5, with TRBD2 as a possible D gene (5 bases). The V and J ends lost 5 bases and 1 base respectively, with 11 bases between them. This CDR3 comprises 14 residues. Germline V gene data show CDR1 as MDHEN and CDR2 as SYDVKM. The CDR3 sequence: CASSPTLGQETQYF. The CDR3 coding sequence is TGTGCCAGCAGTCCGACACTAGGCCAAGAGACCCAGTACTTC.

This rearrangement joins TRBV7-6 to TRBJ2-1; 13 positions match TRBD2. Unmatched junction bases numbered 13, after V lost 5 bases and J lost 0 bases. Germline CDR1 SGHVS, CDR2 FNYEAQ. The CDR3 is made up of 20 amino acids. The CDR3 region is CASSPPGLAGNTSSYNEQFF. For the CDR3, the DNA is TGTGCCAGCAGCCCACCGGGACTAGCGGGAAACACCAGCTCCTACAATGAGCAGTTCTTC.

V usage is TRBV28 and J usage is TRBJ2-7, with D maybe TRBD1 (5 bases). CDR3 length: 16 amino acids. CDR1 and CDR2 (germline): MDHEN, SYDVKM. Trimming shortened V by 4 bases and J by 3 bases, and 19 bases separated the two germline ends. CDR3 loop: CASSSDRAPFYYEQYF. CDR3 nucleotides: TGTGCCAGCAGTTCCGACAGAGCCCCCTTCTACTACGAGCAGTACTTC.

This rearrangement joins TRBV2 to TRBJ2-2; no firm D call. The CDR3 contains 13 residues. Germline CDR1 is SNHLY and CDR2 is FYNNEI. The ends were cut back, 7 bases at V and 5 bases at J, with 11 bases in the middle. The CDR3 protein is CASKKAFTGELFF. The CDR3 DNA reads TGTGCCAGCAAAAAGGCTTTTACCGGGGAGCTGTTTTTT. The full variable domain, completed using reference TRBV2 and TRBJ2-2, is EPEVTQTPSHQVTQMGQEVILRCVPISNHLYFYWYRQILGQKVEFLVSFYNNEISEKSEIFDDQFSVERPDGSNFTLKIRSTKLEDSAMYFCASKKAFTGELFFGEGSRLTVL.

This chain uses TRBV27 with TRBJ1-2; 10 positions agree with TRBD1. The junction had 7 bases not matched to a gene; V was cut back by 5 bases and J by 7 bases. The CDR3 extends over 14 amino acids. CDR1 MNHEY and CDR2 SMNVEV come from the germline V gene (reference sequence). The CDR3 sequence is CASSTRQGAIGYTF. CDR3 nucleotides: TGTGCCAGCAGTACCCGACAGGGGGCCATTGGCTACACCTTC.

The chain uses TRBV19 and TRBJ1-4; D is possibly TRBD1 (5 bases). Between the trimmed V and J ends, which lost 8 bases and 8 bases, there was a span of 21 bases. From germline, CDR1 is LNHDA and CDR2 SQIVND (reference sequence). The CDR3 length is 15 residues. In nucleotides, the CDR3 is TGTGCCAGTTCATCCGGAGGGGCGGGGAGAGAAAAACTGTTTTTT. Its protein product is CASSSGGAGREKLFF.

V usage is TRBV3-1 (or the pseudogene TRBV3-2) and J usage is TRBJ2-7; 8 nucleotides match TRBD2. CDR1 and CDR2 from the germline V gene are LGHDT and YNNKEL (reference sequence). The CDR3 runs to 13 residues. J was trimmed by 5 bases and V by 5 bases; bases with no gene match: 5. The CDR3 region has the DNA TGTGCCAGCAGCGAGCTAGCGGGTAACGAGCAGTACTTC. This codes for CASSELAGNEQYF.

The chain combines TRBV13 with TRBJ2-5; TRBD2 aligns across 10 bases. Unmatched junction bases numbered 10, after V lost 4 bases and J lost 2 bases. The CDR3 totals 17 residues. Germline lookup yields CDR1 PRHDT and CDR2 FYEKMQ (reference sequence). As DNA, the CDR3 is TGTGCCAGCAGCTCCGTCTCAGCGGGGGGGCATCAAGAGACCCAGTACTTC. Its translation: CASSSVSAGGHQETQYF.

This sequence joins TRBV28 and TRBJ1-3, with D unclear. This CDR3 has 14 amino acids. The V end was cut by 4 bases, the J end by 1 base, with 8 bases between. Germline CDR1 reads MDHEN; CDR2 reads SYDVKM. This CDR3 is CASSSTRSGNTIYF. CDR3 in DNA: TGTGCCAGCAGTTCGACAAGGTCTGGAAACACCATATATTTT.